Below, 23 T cell receptor beta chains from the same sample are listed, as sequenced in a study of siplizumab effects on memory and regulatory T cells. The assay was immunoSEQ multiplex PCR, and TCRdb's table has in-frame clones only and misses some. The data contain more than 90,000 clones, roughly 94% of them seen just once; the ten biggest clones take up roughly 1.3%. Sequencing was performed on non-Treg CD4+ T cells sorted from blood. The receptors stem from a human donor in good health.

The chain couples TRBV5-1 to TRBJ2-3; D assignment may be TRBD1 or TRBD2 (6 bases each). The CDR3 totals 15 residues. V lost 2 bases to trimming and J lost 2 bases, with 12 bases between them. Per the germline V gene, CDR1 is SGHRS and CDR2 is YFSETQ. CDR3 sequence: CASSLGGHNTDTQYF. CDR3 DNA: TGCGCCAGCAGCTTAGGGGGGCACAACACAGATACGCAGTATTTT.

This chain links TRBV5-1 with TRBJ1-1; possible D gene TRBD1, 6 bases. The germline V and J ends were trimmed by 1 base and 1 base, with 8 bases remaining between them. This CDR3 contains 14 residues. The germline V gene encodes CDR1 SGHRS and CDR2 YFSETQ. CDR3 coding DNA: TGCGCCAGCAGCTTGAAGGACAGGAACACTGAAGCTTTCTTT. This translates into CASSLKDRNTEAFF.

V usage is TRBV19 and J usage is TRBJ2-3, with TRBD1 as a possible D gene (6 bases). The CDR3 contains 15 residues. Trimming pared 5 bases from V and 0 bases from J, leaving 12 bases between. Per the germline V gene, CDR1 is LNHDA and CDR2 is SQIVND (reference sequence). As DNA, the CDR3 is TGTGCCAGTAGTCTGGCAGGGGATAGCACAGATACGCAGTATTTT. The encoded protein is CASSLAGDSTDTQYF.

The chain is built from TRBV28 and TRBJ2-7; 8 positions agree with TRBD2. The CDR3 is made up of 14 amino acids. With 8 bases clipped from V and 0 bases from J, the junction kept 6 bases outside the gene matches. The germline V gene has CDR1 MDHEN and CDR2 SYDVKM. The CDR3 here is CASVSGSSSYEQYF. Written as DNA, the CDR3 is TGTGCCAGCGTAAGCGGGAGTAGCTCCTACGAGCAGTACTTC.

The chain employs TRBV10-3 and TRBJ1-1; D is possibly TRBD1 (5 bases). Germline lookup yields CDR1 ENHRY and CDR2 SYGVKD. V was shortened by 4 bases and J by 1 base, with 10 bases between the two germline ends. CDR3 length: 14 residues. CDR3 loop: CAISVGTQNTEAFF. DNA of the CDR3: TGTGCCATCAGTGTAGGGACCCAGAACACTGAAGCTTTCTTT.

The V call is TRBV28, the J call TRBJ2-6; no clear D gene. The CDR3 runs to 13 residues. Trimming stripped 2 bases from V and 4 bases from J, with 3 bases between. From germline, CDR1 is MDHEN and CDR2 SYDVKM. CDR3 in amino acids: CASSLIGANVLTF. Written as DNA, the CDR3 is TGTGCCAGCAGTTTAATAGGGGCCAACGTCCTGACTTTC. Filled out from reference TRBV28 and TRBJ2-6, the complete variable domain reads DVKVTQSSRYLVKRTGEKVFLECVQDMDHENMFWYRQDPGLGLRLIYFSYDVKMKEKGDIPEGYSVSREKKERFSLILESASTNQTSMYLCASSLIGANVLTFGAGSRLTVL.

This rearrangement joins TRBV29-1 to TRBJ1-1; no definite D call. The CDR3 has 12 amino acids. Germline V gene data show CDR1 as SQVTM and CDR2 as ANQGSEA. V dropped 2 bases and J dropped 10 bases, with 14 bases sitting between them. The CDR3 is CSVESRATGAFF. The CDR3 DNA reads as TGCAGCGTTGAAAGCCGAGCGACGGGAGCTTTCTTT.

This rearrangement joins TRBV5-1 to TRBJ2-3; D ambiguous. Germline V lookup: CDR1 SGHRS, CDR2 YFSETQ. The V end was cut by 0 bases, the J end by 2 bases, with 7 bases between. The CDR3 is 14 amino acids. For the CDR3, the DNA is TGCGCCAGCAGCTTGGCCCCGGCCACAGATACGCAGTATTTT. Translated: CASSLAPATDTQYF. The full variable domain, completed using reference TRBV5-1 and TRBJ2-3, is KAGVTQTPRYLIKTRGQQVTLSCSPISGHRSVSWYQQTPGQGLQFLFEYFSETQRNKGNFPGRFSGRQFSNSRSEMNVSTLELGDSALYLCASSLAPATDTQYFGPGTRLTVL.

The chain combines TRBV5-1 with TRBJ2-7, with 12 bases aligning to TRBD1. There are 17 residues in the CDR3. The V gene end was trimmed by 4 bases and the J gene end by 5 bases; junction bases not matched to a gene: 13. Germline V gene lookup returns CDR1 SGHRS and CDR2 YFSETQ. Written as DNA, the CDR3 is TGCGCCAGCAGCCAAGCGCCGACCGGGACAGGGGGCCACGAGCAGTACTTC. This encodes CASSQAPTGTGGHEQYF.

The chain recombines TRBV5-1 with TRBJ2-1, with D perhaps matching TRBD1 or TRBD2 (5 bases each). This CDR3 has 15 amino acids. Germline CDR1 and CDR2: SGHRS and YFSETQ. V was pared by 0 bases and J by 3 bases, with 10 bases between. CDR3 protein: CASSLVAGSYNEQFF. CDR3 coding DNA: TGCGCCAGCAGCTTGGTGGCAGGGAGCTACAATGAGCAGTTCTTC.

The V call is TRBV5-1, the J call TRBJ1-1; a possible D gene is TRBD1 (5 bases). The germline gives CDR1 SGHRS, CDR2 YFSETQ. Trimming removed 1 base at V and 11 bases at J, with 21 bases between. The CDR3 length is 15 residues. Written as DNA, the CDR3 is TGCGCCAGCAGCTTGATGATCCAGGCCCCGGGGGAGGCTTTCTTT. Amino acids: CASSLMIQAPGEAFF.

The chain uses TRBV5-1 and TRBJ2-3, with 7 bases identical to TRBD1. There are 16 residues in the CDR3. From germline, CDR1 is SGHRS and CDR2 YFSETQ. V lost 7 bases to trimming and J lost 0 bases; unmatched junction nucleotides: 11. CDR3 nucleotides: TGCGCCAGCCACACAGGGGCGAGTTCTAGCACAGATACGCAGTATTTT. Encoded protein: CASHTGASSSTDTQYF.

This clone was seen once. The chain employs TRBV25-1 and TRBJ2-7; no clear D gene. The germline CDR1 and CDR2 sequences are MGHDK and SYGVNS. The V end was cut by 7 bases, the J end by 9 bases, with 19 bases between. CDR3 length: 13 amino acids. The CDR3 spells CASTRTAGDAQYF. The CDR3 region has the DNA TGTGCCAGCACACGGACGGCCGGAGATGCGCAGTACTTC.

Regarding this clone: In the same sample, other DNA sequences code for this CDR3. Written as DNA, the CDR3 is TGTGCCAGTAGTATACAGGGGGCGGCTAATGAAAAACTGTTTTTT. It is translated as CASSIQGAANEKLFF. The chain is built from TRBV19 and TRBJ1-4, with 8 bases lining up with TRBD1. CDR1 is LNHDA and CDR2 is SQIVND in the germline V gene (reference sequence). The trim removed 2 bases at V and 3 bases at J, leaving 2 bases unmatched. CDR3 length equals 15 residues.

This sequence joins TRBV11-3 and TRBJ1-1; D gene uncertain. Trimming left V 4 bases short and J 6 bases short, with 9 bases between. The CDR3 totals 12 residues. Germline V gene data show CDR1 as SGHNT and CDR2 as YENEEA. The CDR3 here is CASSSTTAEAFF. Written as DNA, the CDR3 is TGTGCCAGCAGCTCTACGACGGCTGAAGCTTTCTTT.

The CDR3 spells CASSPVVGLAGASYEQYF. CDR3 sequence (DNA): TGTGCCAGCAGCCCCGTGGTCGGACTAGCGGGAGCATCCTACGAGCAGTACTTC. The chain carries TRBV5-6 and TRBJ2-7; 13 positions match TRBD2. V shed 4 bases, J shed 1 base, and the junction held 11 bases outside the gene matches. The CDR3 sequence is 18 residues long. Germline V gene data show CDR1 as SGHDT and CDR2 as YYEEEE.

This chain links TRBV2 with TRBJ2-3; D ambiguous. Deletions cut 4 bases from V and 6 bases from J, with 11 bases between. From germline, CDR1 is SNHLY and CDR2 FYNNEI. There are 13 residues in the CDR3. For the CDR3, the DNA is TGTGCCAGCAGTGGCCCTCCCCGGGATACGCAGTATTTT. This sequence encodes CASSGPPRDTQYF. The complete variable domain, with remaining parts taken from reference TRBV2 and TRBJ2-3, reads EPEVTQTPSHQVTQMGQEVILRCVPISNHLYFYWYRQILGQKVEFLVSFYNNEISEKSEIFDDQFSVERPDGSNFTLKIRSTKLEDSAMYFCASSGPPRDTQYFGPGTRLTVL.

The chain carries TRBV28 and TRBJ2-5, with D hard to call. The CDR3 totals 14 residues. Trimming left V 7 bases short and J 3 bases short, with 15 bases between. The V gene's germline CDR1 is MDHEN and CDR2 SYDVKM. The CDR3 reads CASTYSLRKETQYF. CDR3 in DNA: TGTGCCAGCACCTATTCACTGAGGAAAGAGACCCAGTACTTC.

The chain couples TRBV10-3 to TRBJ2-7, with 10 positions matching TRBD1. With 4 bases clipped from V and 5 bases from J, the junction kept 8 bases outside the gene matches. The V gene's germline CDR1 is ENHRY and CDR2 SYGVKD. There are 15 residues in the CDR3. CDR3 sequence: CAISAGQGGRNEQYF. For the CDR3, the DNA is TGTGCCATCAGTGCTGGACAGGGGGGCCGGAACGAGCAGTACTTC.

The sample holds a few counts of this clone. The rearrangement links TRBV11-2 to TRBJ1-4; unclear D gene. Germline lookup yields CDR1 SGHAT and CDR2 FQNNGV. This CDR3 is 15 amino acids long. Trimming took 2 bases from V and 0 from J, leaving 7 bases between them. The CDR3 protein is CASSLSQATNEKLFF. In DNA, the CDR3 is TGTGCCAGCAGCTTATCCCAAGCAACTAATGAAAAACTGTTTTTT.

The V gene is TRBV4-1, the J gene TRBJ2-1; D is ambiguous. This CDR3 contains 16 residues. CDR1 and CDR2 (germline): MGHRA, YSYEKL. V lost 2 bases, J lost 7 bases, and 18 bases lay in between. The CDR3 region is CASSQPARSSENEQFF. The CDR3 nucleotides are TGCGCCAGCAGCCAACCTGCCCGAAGTTCGGAGAATGAGCAGTTCTTC.

This sequence joins TRBV27 and TRBJ2-1; 12 bases align to TRBD2. Germline trimming cut 7 bases from V and 6 bases from J; bases unmatched to any gene: 4. Per germline, CDR1 MNHEY and CDR2 SMNVEV (reference sequence). This CDR3 is 14 amino acids long. CDR3 sequence reads: CASTSSGRANEQFF. CDR3 sequence (DNA): TGTGCCAGCACCTCTAGCGGGAGGGCCAATGAGCAGTTCTTC.

This chain connects TRBV5-4 to TRBJ2-3, with 12 bases identical to TRBD2. This CDR3 comprises 16 residues. Trimming removed 4 bases from V and 5 bases from J; junction bases left unmatched: 8. The germline CDR1 and CDR2 sequences are SGHNT and YYREEE (reference sequence). CDR3 in DNA: TGTGCCAGCAGCGGGGGACTAGCGGGTATCGGAGATACGCAGTATTTT. It translates to CASSGGLAGIGDTQYF.